This T cell receptor (beta chain) was found in a study of cytomegalovirus exposure and HLA in healthy donors. V dropped 1 base and J dropped 3; count of bases not matched to a gene: 5. This CDR3 has 18 residues. In germline, CDR1 is LNHDA, CDR2 SQIVND (reference sequence). This clone was seen only once. Healthy donors of bone marrow made up the group. PCR involved 60 Vbeta and 13 Jbeta primers. Using immunoSEQ multiplex PCR, the repertoire was profiled, and TCRdb retains in-frame clones only, with some absent. The sample carries about 130,000 clones, 70% to 85% recorded once. This clonotype was obtained from a woman aged 45-59 years in good health and CMV-seronegative. This chain connects TRBV19 to TRBJ2-1, with 14 bases identical to TRBD2. The sample taken for sequencing was PBMCs. The CDR3 loop reads CASSIGGTSGRGYNEQFF. CDR3 DNA sequence: TGTGCCAGTAGTATAGGGGGGACTAGCGGGAGAGGCTACAATGAGCAGTTCTTC.